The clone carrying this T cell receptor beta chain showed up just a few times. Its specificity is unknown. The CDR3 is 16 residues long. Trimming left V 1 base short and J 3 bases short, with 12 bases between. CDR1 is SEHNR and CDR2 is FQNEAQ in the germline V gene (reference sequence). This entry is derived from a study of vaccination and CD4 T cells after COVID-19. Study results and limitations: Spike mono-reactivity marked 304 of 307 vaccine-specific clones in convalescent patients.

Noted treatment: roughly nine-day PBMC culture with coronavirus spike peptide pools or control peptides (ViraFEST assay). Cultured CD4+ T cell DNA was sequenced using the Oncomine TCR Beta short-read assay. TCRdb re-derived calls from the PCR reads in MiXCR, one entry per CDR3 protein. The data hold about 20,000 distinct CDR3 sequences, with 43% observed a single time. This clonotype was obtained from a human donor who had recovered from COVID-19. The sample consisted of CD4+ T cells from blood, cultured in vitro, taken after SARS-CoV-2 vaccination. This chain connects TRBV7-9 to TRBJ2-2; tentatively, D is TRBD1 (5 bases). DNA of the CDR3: TGTGCCAGCAGCTTAGGTGTACAGGAATACACCGGGGAGCTGTTTTTT. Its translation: CASSLGVQEYTGELFF.